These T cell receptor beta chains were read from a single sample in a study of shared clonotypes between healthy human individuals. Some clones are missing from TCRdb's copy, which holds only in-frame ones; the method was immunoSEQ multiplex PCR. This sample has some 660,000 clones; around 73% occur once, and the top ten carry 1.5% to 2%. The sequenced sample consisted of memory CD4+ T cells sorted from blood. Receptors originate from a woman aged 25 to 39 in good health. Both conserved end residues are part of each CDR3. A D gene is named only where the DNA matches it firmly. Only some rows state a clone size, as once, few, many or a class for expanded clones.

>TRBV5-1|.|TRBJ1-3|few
CASSSASGPGNTIYF
TGCGCCAGCAGCAGCGCATCCGGTCCTGGAAACACCATATATTTT
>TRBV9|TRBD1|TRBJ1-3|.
CASSRGQGMGNTIYF
TGTGCCAGCAGCCGGGGACAGGGGATGGGAAACACCATATATTTT
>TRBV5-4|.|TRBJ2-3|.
CASSSDSSGTQYF
TGTGCCAGCAGTAGCGACTCGTCAGGGACGCAGTATTTT
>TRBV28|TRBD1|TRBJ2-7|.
CASKRQGTYEQYF
TGTGCCAGCAAGCGACAGGGTACCTACGAGCAGTACTTC
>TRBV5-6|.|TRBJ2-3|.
CASSLYGSEADTQYF
TGTGCCAGCAGCTTGTACGGGAGTGAGGCGGATACGCAGTATTTT
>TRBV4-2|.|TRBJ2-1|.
CASSQSGFGAYNEQFF
TGTGCCAGCAGCCAGTCGGGGTTTGGAGCTTACAATGAGCAGTTCTTC
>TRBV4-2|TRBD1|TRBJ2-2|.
CASSWQGVGELFF
TGTGCCAGCAGCTGGCAGGGGGTCGGGGAGCTGTTTTTT
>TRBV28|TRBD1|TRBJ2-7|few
CASSALDRSPYEQYF
TGTGCCAGCAGTGCTTTGGACAGGAGTCCATACGAGCAGTACTTC
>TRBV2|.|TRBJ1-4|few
CASTGTTTNEKLFF
TGTGCCTCCACCGGGACAACAACTAATGAAAAACTGTTTTTT
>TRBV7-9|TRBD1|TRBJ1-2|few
CASSLADRVHGYTF
TGTGCCAGCAGCTTAGCGGACAGGGTTCATGGCTACACCTTC
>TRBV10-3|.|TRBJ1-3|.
CAITGSGNTIYF
TGTGCCATCACTGGCTCTGGAAACACCATATATTTT
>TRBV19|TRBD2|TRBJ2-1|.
CASGGGGSYNEQFF
TGTGCCAGTGGGGGGGGAGGCTCCTACAATGAGCAGTTCTTC
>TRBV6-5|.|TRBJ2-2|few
CASSHDNPTGELFF
TGTGCCAGCAGTCACGACAATCCCACCGGGGAGCTGTTTTTT
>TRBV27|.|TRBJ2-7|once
CASSLRRQSYEQYF
TGTGCCAGCAGTTTGCGGCGACAGTCCTACGAGCAGTACTTC
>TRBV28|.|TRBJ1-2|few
CASRTNYGYTF
TGTGCCAGCAGGACGAACTATGGCTACACCTTC
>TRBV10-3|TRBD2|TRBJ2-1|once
CAIESGNYNEQFF
TGTGCCATCGAAAGCGGGAACTACAATGAGCAGTTCTTC
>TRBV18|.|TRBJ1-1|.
CASSPAIMNTEAFF
TGTGCCAGCTCACCGGCGATAATGAACACTGAAGCTTTCTTT
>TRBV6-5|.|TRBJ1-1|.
CASSPSKGALEAFF
TGTGCCAGCAGTCCCTCGAAGGGAGCGCTTGAAGCTTTCTTT
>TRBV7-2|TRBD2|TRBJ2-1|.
CASSLRLAVTYNEQFF
TGTGCCAGCAGCTTGAGACTAGCGGTGACCTACAATGAGCAGTTCTTC
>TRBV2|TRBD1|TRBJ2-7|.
CASRRSGQGPYEQYF
TGTGCCAGCAGGCGGTCGGGACAGGGCCCCTACGAGCAGTACTTC
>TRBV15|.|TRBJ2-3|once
CATSRDGDTQYF
TGTGCCACCAGCAGAGACGGAGATACGCAGTATTTT
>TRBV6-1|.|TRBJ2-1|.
CASRDNREKVNEQFF
TGTGCCAGCAGAGATAACCGGGAGAAGGTCAATGAGCAGTTCTTC
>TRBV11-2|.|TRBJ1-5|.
CASSLDGTAGAQHF
TGTGCCAGCAGCTTAGATGGTACGGCGGGGGCCCAGCATTTT
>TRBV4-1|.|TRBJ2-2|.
CASSSPATDNTGELFF
TGCGCCAGCAGCTCTCCCGCGACAGATAACACCGGGGAGCTGTTTTTT
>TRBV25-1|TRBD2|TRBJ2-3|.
CASSSTSGSTDTQYF
TGTGCCAGCAGTTCGACTAGCGGGAGTACAGATACGCAGTATTTT
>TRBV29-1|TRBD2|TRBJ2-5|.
CSVFGIAGAGETQYF
TGCAGCGTTTTTGGGATAGCGGGAGCGGGGGAGACCCAGTACTTC
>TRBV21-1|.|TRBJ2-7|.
CASSKVAMVGPYEQYF
TGTGCCAGCAGCAAAGTGGCGATGGTGGGCCCCTACGAGCAGTACTTC
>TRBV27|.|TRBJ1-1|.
CASSPHQQLLNTEAFF
TGTGCCAGCAGTCCCCACCAACAGCTACTCAACACTGAAGCTTTCTTT
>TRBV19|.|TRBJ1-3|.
CATYNGAQGTGNTIYF
TGTGCCACCTATAACGGGGCCCAGGGAACTGGAAACACCATATATTTT
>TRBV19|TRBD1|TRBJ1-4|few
CASSIGETGNEKLFF
TGTGCCAGTAGTATTGGCGAGACAGGGAATGAAAAACTGTTTTTT
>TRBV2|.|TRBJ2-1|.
CASSAQGNFYNEQFF
TGTGCCAGCAGTGCTCAAGGGAATTTCTACAATGAGCAGTTCTTC
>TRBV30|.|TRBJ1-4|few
CAWSVRSGGGEKLFF
TGTGCCTGGAGTGTAAGGTCGGGGGGCGGTGAAAAACTGTTTTTT
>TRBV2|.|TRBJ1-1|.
CASIPGELNTEAFF
TGTGCCAGCATCCCCGGGGAATTGAACACTGAAGCTTTCTTT
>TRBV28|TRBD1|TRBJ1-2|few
CASRSDRGRGGPDYGYTF
TGTGCCAGCAGGTCGGACAGGGGGCGCGGTGGTCCCGACTATGGCTACACCTTC
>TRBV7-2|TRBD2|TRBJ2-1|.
CASSGTSGIYNEQFF
TGTGCCAGCAGCGGGACTAGCGGGATTTACAATGAGCAGTTCTTC
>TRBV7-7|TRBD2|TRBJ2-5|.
CASSLTPGLAGETQYF
TGTGCCAGCAGCCTGACCCCGGGACTAGCGGGAGAGACCCAGTACTTC
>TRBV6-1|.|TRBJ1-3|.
CASSEEERNTIYF
TGTGCCAGCAGTGAAGAAGAAAGAAACACCATATATTTT
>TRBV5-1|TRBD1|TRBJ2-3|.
CASSLGQGAVADTQYF
TGCGCCAGCAGCTTGGGGCAGGGGGCCGTGGCAGATACGCAGTATTTT
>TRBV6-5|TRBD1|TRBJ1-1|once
CASTRTGGREAFF
TGTGCCAGCACCCGGACAGGGGGAAGAGAAGCTTTCTTT
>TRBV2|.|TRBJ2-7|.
CASSEDGSSYEQYF
TGTGCCAGCAGCGAGGATGGGAGCTCCTACGAGCAGTACTTC
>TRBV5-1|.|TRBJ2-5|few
CASSLGSEETQYF
TGCGCCAGCAGCTTGGGTTCAGAAGAGACCCAGTACTTC
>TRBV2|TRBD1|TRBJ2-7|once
CASSTGQGESEQYF
TGTGCCAGCAGTACCGGACAGGGGGAGTCCGAGCAGTACTTC
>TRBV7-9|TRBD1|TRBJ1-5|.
CASSPQGGNQPQHF
TGTGCCAGCAGCCCCCAGGGGGGCAATCAGCCCCAGCATTTT
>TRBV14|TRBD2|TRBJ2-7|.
CASSQVTSGSNEQYF
TGTGCCAGCAGCCAAGTAACTAGCGGGAGTAACGAGCAGTACTTC
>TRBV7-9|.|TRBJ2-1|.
CASSFVRTEQFF
TGTGCCAGCAGCTTTGTCCGGACAGAGCAGTTCTTC
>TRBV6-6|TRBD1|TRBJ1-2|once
CASSYPDRVDGYTF
TGTGCCAGCAGTTACCCCGACAGGGTTGATGGCTACACCTTC
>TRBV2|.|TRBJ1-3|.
CASSEENTIYF
TGTGCCAGCAGTGAAGAAAACACCATATATTTT
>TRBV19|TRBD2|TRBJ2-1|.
CASRGVAGGGNEQFF
TGTGCCAGTAGGGGAGTAGCGGGAGGGGGCAATGAGCAGTTCTTC
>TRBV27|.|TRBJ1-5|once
CASRGTDNYQPQHF
TGTGCCAGCAGAGGGACGGACAACTATCAGCCCCAGCATTTT
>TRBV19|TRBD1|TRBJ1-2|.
CASSAGQPYGYTF
TGTGCCAGTAGTGCGGGACAGCCCTATGGCTACACCTTC
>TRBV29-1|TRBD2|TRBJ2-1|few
CSVERREGNEQFF
TGCAGCGTTGAGCGCAGGGAGGGGAATGAGCAGTTCTTC
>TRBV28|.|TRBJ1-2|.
CASSTQVNYGYTF
TGTGCCAGCAGTACACAGGTTAACTATGGCTACACCTTC
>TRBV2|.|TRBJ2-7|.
CASKQGNEQYF
TGTGCCAGCAAACAGGGCAACGAGCAGTACTTC
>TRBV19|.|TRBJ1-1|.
CASSVTGNTEAFF
TGTGCCAGTAGTGTGACAGGAAACACTGAAGCTTTCTTT
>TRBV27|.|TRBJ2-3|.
CASSLLGDTQYF
TGTGCCAGCAGTTTACTAGGAGATACGCAGTATTTT
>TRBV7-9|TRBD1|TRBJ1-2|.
CASSPREMGQNYGYTF
TGTGCCAGCAGCCCAAGGGAAATGGGACAGAACTATGGCTACACCTTC
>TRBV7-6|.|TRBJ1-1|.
CASSTTHSRTVVSFF
TGTGCCAGCAGCACCACCCACTCCCGGACAGTAGTGTCTTTCTTT
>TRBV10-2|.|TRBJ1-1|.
CAAGAMNTEAFF
TGCGCGGCGGGGGCCATGAACACTGAAGCTTTCTTT
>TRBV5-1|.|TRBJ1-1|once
CASSLGGNTEAFF
TGCGCCAGCAGCTTAGGGGGAAACACTGAAGCTTTCTTT
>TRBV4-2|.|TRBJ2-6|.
CASSQDSTWGAGANVLTF
TGTGCCAGCAGCCAAGATTCAACCTGGGGAGCTGGGGCCAACGTCCTGACTTTC